Presented here are 9 T cell receptor beta chains from one specimen sequenced in a study of CD8 T cell repertoires and HIV-1 epitope variants. The antigens these receptors bind are not known. Method: immunoSEQ multiplex PCR; TCRdb's copy keeps in-frame clones and lacks some. The sample has fewer than 2,500 clones; 72% are singletons. Input material: cultured CD8+ T cells derived from PBMCs. The receptors were gathered from a male donor with HIV.

J is TRBJ2-3 and V is TRBV27, with TRBD2 matching over 9 bases. Unmatched junction bases numbered 10, after V lost 4 bases and J lost 2 bases. CDR3 length: 17 residues. Germline assignment: CDR1 MNHEY and CDR2 SMNVEV (reference sequence). The CDR3 protein is CASSSTSTSGDTDTQYF. The CDR3 DNA reads TGTGCCAGCAGTTCTACATCGACTAGCGGAGACACAGATACGCAGTATTTT.

A single count supports this clone. The chain couples TRBV14 to TRBJ2-1; D unclear. V lost 0 bases and J 2 bases, leaving 8 bases between the germline ends. CDR3 length: 15 amino acids. CDR1 is SGHDN, CDR2 FVKESK, per germline. The CDR3 protein is CASSQDRKPYNEQFF. The DNA for the CDR3 is TGTGCCAGCAGCCAAGATCGGAAGCCCTACAATGAGCAGTTCTTC.

The V gene is TRBV28, the J gene TRBJ2-7; tentatively, D is TRBD1 (5 bases). The V gene lost 6 bases and the J gene lost 2 bases, with 17 bases spanning the gap. The length of the CDR3 is 15 residues. The germline CDR1 and CDR2 sequences are MDHEN and SYDVKM. The CDR3: CASSESIGQAYEQYF. The CDR3, as DNA: TGTGCCAGCAGCGAATCAATAGGACAAGCCTACGAGCAGTACTTC.

The rearrangement uses TRBV27 and TRBJ2-1; no reliable D call. The V gene's germline CDR1 is MNHEY and CDR2 SMNVEV (reference sequence). With 3 bases removed from V and 0 bases from J, the gap between germline ends came to 3 bases. The CDR3 runs to 13 residues. CDR3 in DNA: TGTGCCAGCAGTTTCTCCTCCTACAATGAGCAGTTCTTC. Amino acids: CASSFSSYNEQFF.

This clone has just a few counts. J is TRBJ1-1 and V is TRBV28, with no clear D. CDR1 and CDR2 from the germline V gene are MDHEN and SYDVKM. Trimming removed 6 bases at V and 1 base at J, with 9 bases between. The CDR3 covers 13 residues. Written as DNA, the CDR3 is TGTGCCAGCAGAATCAAACCGAACACTGAAGCTTTCTTT. Protein product: CASRIKPNTEAFF.

V usage is TRBV28 and J usage is TRBJ2-7; TRBD1 is a possible D gene (5 bases). CDR1 is MDHEN, CDR2 SYDVKM, per germline. The CDR3 consists of 15 residues. V lost 3 bases to trimming and J lost 0 bases, with 12 bases between them. CDR3 nucleotide sequence: TGTGCCAGCAGTTTGGGTGACAGTTCCTCCTACGAGCAGTACTTC. It yields the protein CASSLGDSSSYEQYF.

The rearrangement joins TRBV27 to TRBJ2-1; TRBD1 might be the D (6 bases). Deletions cut 2 bases from V and 0 bases from J, with 14 bases between. Per the germline V gene, CDR1 is MNHEY and CDR2 is SMNVEV (reference sequence). CDR3 length: 17 residues. The CDR3 nucleotides read TGTGCCAGCAGTTTAAAACAGGGTGAGGGCTCCTACAATGAGCAGTTCTTC. It yields the protein CASSLKQGEGSYNEQFF.

The rearrangement joins TRBV7-2 to TRBJ2-3; 10 bases agree with TRBD2. Germline values: CDR1 SGHTA, CDR2 FQGNSA. V lost 5 bases to trimming and J lost 3 bases; unmatched junction nucleotides: 8. The length of the CDR3 is 16 residues. The CDR3 DNA follows: TGTGCCAGCAGCGCCCCTAGCGGGGGAACGACAGATACGCAGTATTTT. Translation: CASSAPSGGTTDTQYF.

V is TRBV4-3 and J is TRBJ2-2; 10 nucleotides align to TRBD2. This CDR3 spans 17 amino acids. Unmatched junction bases numbered 9, after V lost 1 base and J lost 7 bases. Per the germline V gene, CDR1 is LGHNA and CDR2 is YSLEER. The CDR3 coding sequence is TGCGCCAGCAGCCAAGGGCCAGCGGGGGGGCTGAACGGGGAGCTGTTTTTT. Its protein product is CASSQGPAGGLNGELFF.